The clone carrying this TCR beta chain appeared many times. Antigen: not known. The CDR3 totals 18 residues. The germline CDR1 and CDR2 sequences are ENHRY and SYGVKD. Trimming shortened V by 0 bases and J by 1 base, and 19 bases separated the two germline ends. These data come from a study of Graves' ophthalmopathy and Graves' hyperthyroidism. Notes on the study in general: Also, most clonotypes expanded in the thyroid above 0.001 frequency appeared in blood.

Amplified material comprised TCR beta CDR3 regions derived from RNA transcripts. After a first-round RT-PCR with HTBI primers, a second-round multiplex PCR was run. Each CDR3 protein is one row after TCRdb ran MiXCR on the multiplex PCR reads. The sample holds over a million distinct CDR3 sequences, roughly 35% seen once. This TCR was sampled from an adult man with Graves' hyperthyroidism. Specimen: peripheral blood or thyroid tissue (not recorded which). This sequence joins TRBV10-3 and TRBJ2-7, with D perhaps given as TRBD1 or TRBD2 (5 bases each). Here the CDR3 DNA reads TGTGCCATCAGTGAGTCGTCGCGTGGCGGGCGGACATCCTACGAGCAGTACTTC. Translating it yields CAISESSRGGRTSYEQYF.